This T cell receptor (beta chain) was found in a study of blood T cell repertoires in COVID-19. Original handling: Nucleated cell number was recorded as an estimate derived from reference gene primer amplification. The table came from immunoSEQ multiplex PCR; TCRdb's copy has only in-frame clones and leaves some out. V, J and clone size derive from that table, while D and trimming were established from the DNA sequence. The table includes 40,000 to 55,000 clones, around nine tenths detected once. This clone was counted once. With V trimmed by 2 bases and J by 14 bases, 7 bases remained unmatched. CDR1 is SGHTA and CDR2 is FQGNSA in the germline V gene. This CDR3 has 14 residues.

V gene TRBV7-2 combines with J gene TRBJ2-3; 13 bases fit TRBD2. The source material was peripheral blood. The receptor comes from a man aged 50-60 years with COVID-19, enrolled during active disease. In DNA form, the CDR3 reads TGTGCCAGCAGCTTAACTAGCGGGAGGGCCTCCCTGTATTTT. It codes for CASSLTSGRASLYF.